This record looks at one T cell receptor (beta chain) sequence and its context. What it binds is not known. The data were taken from a study of T cell repertoires in ileal Crohn's disease. Study observations and caveats: Compared with CD4 T cells, sorted CD8 cells carried more expanded clones.

Germline assignment: CDR1 MNHNY and CDR2 SVGAGI (reference sequence). CDR3 length equals 14 residues. V lost 4 bases and J 7 bases, leaving 16 bases between the germline ends. The data were produced by immunoSEQ multiplex PCR, yet TCRdb's version contains in-frame clones alone and is incomplete. The sample lists approximately 17,000 clones, roughly 83% occurring once. Sequencing was performed on ileal tissue. The chain employs TRBV6-6 and TRBJ2-5; D perhaps matches TRBD1 (5 bases). The sequence was obtained from an adult with Crohn's disease. The CDR3 loop is CASSSSRQFVTQYF. CDR3 sequence (DNA): TGTGCCAGCAGTTCCTCCCGACAGTTCGTGACCCAGTACTTC.